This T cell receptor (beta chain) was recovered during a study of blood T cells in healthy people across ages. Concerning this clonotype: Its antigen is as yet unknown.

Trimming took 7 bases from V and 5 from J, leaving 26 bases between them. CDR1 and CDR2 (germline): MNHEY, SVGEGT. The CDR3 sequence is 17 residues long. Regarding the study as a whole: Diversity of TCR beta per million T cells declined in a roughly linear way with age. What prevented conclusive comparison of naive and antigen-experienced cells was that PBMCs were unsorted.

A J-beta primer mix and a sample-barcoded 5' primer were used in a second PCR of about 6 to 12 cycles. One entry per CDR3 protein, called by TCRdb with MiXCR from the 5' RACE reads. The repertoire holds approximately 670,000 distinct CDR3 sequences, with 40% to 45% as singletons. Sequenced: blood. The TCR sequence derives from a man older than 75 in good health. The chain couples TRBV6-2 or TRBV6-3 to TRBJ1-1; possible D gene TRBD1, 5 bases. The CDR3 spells CASNYPAKGEWGTEAFF. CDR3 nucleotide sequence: TGTGCCAGCAACTATCCAGCCAAAGGGGAATGGGGTACTGAAGCTTTCTTT.